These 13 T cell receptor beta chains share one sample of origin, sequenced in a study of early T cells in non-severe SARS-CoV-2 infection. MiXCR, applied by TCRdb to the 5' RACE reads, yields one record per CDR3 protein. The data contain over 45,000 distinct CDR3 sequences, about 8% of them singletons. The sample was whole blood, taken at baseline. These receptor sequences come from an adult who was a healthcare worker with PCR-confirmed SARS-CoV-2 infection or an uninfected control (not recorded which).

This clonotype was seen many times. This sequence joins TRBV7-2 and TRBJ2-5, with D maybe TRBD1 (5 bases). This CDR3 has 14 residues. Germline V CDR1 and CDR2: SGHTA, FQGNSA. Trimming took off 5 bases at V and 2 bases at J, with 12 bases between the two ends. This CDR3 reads CASSPRQTQETQYF. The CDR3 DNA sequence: TGTGCCAGCAGCCCACGACAGACTCAAGAGACCCAGTACTTC. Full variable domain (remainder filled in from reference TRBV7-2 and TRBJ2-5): GAGVSQSPSNKVTEKGKDVELRCDPISGHTALYWYRQSLGQGLEFLIYFQGNSAPDKSGLPSDRFSAERTGGSVSTLTIQRTQQEDSAVYLCASSPRQTQETQYFGPGTRLLVL.

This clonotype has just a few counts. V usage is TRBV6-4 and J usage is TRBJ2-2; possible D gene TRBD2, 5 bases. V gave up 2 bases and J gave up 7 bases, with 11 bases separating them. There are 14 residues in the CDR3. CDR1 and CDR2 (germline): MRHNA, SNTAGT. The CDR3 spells CASSDGEHSGELFF. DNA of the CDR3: TGTGCCAGCAGTGACGGGGAGCACAGCGGGGAGCTGTTTTTT.

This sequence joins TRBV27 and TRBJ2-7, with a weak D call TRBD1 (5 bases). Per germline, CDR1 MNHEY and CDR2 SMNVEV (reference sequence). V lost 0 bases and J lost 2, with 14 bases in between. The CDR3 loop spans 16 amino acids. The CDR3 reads CASSLSQGTLTYEQYF. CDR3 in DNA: TGTGCCAGCAGTTTATCCCAGGGAACCCTCACCTACGAGCAGTACTTC.

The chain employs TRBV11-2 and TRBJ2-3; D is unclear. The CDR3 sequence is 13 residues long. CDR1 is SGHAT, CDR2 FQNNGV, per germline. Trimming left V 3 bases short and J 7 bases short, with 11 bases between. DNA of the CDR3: TGTGCCAGCAGCTTCCCAGGCGAATATACGCAGTATTTT. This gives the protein CASSFPGEYTQYF.

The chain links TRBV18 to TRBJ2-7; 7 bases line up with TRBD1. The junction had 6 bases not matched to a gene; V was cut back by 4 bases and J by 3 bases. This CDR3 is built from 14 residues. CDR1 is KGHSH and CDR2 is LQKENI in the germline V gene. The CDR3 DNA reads TGTGCCAGCTCACAAGGGACAGTCTTCTACGAGCAGTACTTC. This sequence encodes CASSQGTVFYEQYF.

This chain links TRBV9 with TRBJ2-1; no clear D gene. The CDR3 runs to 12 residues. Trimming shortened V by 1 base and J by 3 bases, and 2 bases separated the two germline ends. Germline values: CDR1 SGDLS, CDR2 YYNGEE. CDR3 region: CASSVLYNEQFF. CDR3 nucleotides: TGTGCCAGCAGCGTACTCTACAATGAGCAGTTCTTC.

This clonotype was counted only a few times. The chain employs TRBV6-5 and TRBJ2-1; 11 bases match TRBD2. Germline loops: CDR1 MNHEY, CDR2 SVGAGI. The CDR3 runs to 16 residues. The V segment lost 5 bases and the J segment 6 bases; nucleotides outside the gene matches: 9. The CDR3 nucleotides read TGTGCCAGCAGTCCTCTAGCGGGAGGTATTCGCAATGAGCAGTTCTTC. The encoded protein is CASSPLAGGIRNEQFF.

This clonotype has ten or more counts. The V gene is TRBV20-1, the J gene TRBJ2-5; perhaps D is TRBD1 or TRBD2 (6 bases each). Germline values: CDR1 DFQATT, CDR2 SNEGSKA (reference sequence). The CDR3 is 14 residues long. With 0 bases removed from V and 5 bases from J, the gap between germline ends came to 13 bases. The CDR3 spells CSARDPGAGETQYF. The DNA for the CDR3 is TGCAGTGCTAGAGATCCGGGGGCTGGTGAGACCCAGTACTTC.

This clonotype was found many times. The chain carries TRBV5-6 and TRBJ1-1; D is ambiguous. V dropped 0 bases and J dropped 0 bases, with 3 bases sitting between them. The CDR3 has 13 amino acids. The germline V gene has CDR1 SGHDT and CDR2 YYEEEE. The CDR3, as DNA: TGTGCCAGCAGCTTGGCGTTGAACACTGAAGCTTTCTTT. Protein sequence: CASSLALNTEAFF. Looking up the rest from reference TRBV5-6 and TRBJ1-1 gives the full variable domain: DAGVTQSPTHLIKTRGQQVTLRCSPKSGHDTVSWYQQALGQGPQFIFQYYEEEERQRGNFPDRFSGHQFPNYSSELNVNALLLGDSALYLCASSLALNTEAFFGQGTRLTVV.

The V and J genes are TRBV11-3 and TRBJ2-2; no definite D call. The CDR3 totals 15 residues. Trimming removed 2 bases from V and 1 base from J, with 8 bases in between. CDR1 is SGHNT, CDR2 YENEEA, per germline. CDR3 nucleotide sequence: TGTGCCAGCAGCTTAACTGGGATGAACACCGGGGAGCTGTTTTTT. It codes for CASSLTGMNTGELFF.

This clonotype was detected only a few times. CDR3 in DNA: TGCGCCACCAGAGGGGGCTCCTACGAGCAGTACTTC. This gives the protein CATRGGSYEQYF. This chain joins TRBV10-2 and TRBJ2-7; D perhaps matches TRBD1 (6 bases). Germline values: CDR1 WSHSY, CDR2 SAAADI. Trimming left V 10 bases short and J 0 bases short, with 10 bases between. The CDR3 runs to 12 residues.

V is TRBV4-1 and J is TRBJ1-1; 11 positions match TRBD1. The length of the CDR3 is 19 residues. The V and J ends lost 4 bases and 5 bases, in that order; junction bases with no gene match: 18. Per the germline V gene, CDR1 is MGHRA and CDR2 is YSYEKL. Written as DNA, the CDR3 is TGCGCCAGCAGCCCCGCATTACCAATGGGACAGGGGGAAGGGACTGAAGCTTTCTTT. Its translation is CASSPALPMGQGEGTEAFF.

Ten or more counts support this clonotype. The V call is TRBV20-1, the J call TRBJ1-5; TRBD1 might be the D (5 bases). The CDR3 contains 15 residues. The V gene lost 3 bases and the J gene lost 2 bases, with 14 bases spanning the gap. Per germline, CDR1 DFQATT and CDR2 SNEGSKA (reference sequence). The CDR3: CSASPAGRGNQPQHF. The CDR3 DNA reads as TGCAGTGCTAGCCCCGCAGGGAGAGGCAATCAGCCCCAGCATTTT.